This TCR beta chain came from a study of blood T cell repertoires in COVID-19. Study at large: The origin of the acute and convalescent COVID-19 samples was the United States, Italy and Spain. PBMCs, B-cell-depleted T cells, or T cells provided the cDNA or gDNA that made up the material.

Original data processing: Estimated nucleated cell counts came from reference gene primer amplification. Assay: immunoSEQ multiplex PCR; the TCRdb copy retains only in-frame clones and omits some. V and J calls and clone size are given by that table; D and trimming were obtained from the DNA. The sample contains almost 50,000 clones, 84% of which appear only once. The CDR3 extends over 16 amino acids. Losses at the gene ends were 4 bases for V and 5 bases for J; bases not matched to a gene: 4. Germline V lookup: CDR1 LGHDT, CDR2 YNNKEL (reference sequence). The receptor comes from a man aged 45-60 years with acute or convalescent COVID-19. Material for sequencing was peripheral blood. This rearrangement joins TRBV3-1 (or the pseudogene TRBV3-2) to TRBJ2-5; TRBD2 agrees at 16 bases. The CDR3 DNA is TGTGCCAGCAGCCCGGGACTAGCGGGGGGGAGGGAGACCCAGTACTTC. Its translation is CASSPGLAGGRETQYF.